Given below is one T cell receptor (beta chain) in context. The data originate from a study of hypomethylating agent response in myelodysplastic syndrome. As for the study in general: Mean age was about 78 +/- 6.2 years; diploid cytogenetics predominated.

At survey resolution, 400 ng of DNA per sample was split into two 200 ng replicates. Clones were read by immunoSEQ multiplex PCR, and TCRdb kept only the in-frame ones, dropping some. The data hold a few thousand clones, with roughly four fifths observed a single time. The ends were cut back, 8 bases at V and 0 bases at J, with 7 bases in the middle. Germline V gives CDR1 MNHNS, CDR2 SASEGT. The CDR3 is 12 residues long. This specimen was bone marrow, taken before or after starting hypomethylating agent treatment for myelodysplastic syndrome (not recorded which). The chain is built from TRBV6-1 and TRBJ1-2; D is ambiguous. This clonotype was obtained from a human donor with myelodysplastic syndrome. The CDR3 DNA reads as TGTGCCAGCGTTACGGCTAACTATGGCTACACCTTC. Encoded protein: CASVTANYGYTF.